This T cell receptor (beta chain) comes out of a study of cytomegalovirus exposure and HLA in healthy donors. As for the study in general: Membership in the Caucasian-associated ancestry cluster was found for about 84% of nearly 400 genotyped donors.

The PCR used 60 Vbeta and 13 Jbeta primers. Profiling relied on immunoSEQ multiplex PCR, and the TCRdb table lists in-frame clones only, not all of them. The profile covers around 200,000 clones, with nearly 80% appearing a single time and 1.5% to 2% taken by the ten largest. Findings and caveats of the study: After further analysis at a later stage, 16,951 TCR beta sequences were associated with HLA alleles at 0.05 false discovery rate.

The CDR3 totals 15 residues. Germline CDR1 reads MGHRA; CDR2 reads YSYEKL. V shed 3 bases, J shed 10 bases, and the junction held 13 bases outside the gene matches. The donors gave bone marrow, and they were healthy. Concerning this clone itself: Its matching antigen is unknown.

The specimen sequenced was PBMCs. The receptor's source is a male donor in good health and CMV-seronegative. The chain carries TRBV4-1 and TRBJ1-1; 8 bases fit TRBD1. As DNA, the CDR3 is TGCGCCAGCAGCCAGACCCGGGACAGGTCAACGCTAGCTTTCTTT. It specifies CASSQTRDRSTLAFF.